The 27 T cell receptor beta chains below come from one sample, sequenced in a study of T-cell memory formation after mild COVID-19. TCRdb re-analysed the 5' RACE reads in MiXCR, keeping a single row per CDR3 protein. This table has a few hundred thousand distinct CDR3 sequences, about 20% appearing once. Sequenced input: PBMCs or a T cell subset sorted from them (not recorded which). These receptors came from a man aged 18 to 29 who had mild COVID-19 (a few samples of this study predate the infection). Cell type and time point are not known.

The table lists this clonotype with a few counts. The chain employs TRBV6-5 and TRBJ1-1, with TRBD1 matching over 10 bases. J lost 2 bases, V lost 5 bases, and 2 bases had no gene match. Germline lookup yields CDR1 MNHEY and CDR2 SVGAGI. CDR3 length: 14 amino acids. The CDR3 protein is CASSRQGANTEAFF. The CDR3 DNA follows: TGTGCCAGCAGTCGACAGGGGGCAAACACTGAAGCTTTCTTT.

This clonotype has just a few counts. The chain has TRBV5-1 and TRBJ2-4, with 7 bases identical to TRBD2. The trim removed 0 bases at V and 0 bases at J, leaving 0 bases unmatched. This CDR3 is 15 amino acids long. In germline, CDR1 is SGHRS, CDR2 YFSETQ. CDR3 in amino acids: CASSLAGGAKNIQYF. The CDR3 DNA is TGCGCCAGCAGCTTGGCGGGGGGAGCCAAAAACATTCAGTACTTC.

This clonotype was picked up many times. The chain joins TRBV15 to TRBJ2-5; D is unresolved. V shed 0 bases and J shed 5 bases, with 4 bases lying between them. The CDR3 length is 12 residues. CDR1 and CDR2 (germline): LNHNV, YYDKDF (reference sequence). CDR3: CATSRDQETQYF. The CDR3 coding sequence is TGTGCCACCAGCAGAGATCAGGAGACCCAGTACTTC.

The chain has TRBV3-1 and TRBJ2-2; the match to TRBD1 covers 7 bases. The CDR3 has 15 residues. Trimming took 4 bases from V and 3 from J; bases not matched to a gene: 5. The germline gives CDR1 LGHDT, CDR2 YNNKEL (reference sequence). CDR3 sequence (DNA): TGTGCCAGCAGCCCCCGGGACAGCTACACCGGGGAGCTGTTTTTT. Its translation is CASSPRDSYTGELFF.

The chain joins TRBV4-2 to TRBJ2-5, with D uncertain. Germline CDR1 reads LGHNA; CDR2 reads YNFKEQ. The CDR3 has 17 amino acids. V shed 0 bases and J shed 0 bases, with 14 bases lying between them. The CDR3: CASSQDTRARYQETQYF. The CDR3 DNA reads TGTGCCAGCAGCCAAGATACCCGCGCGAGGTACCAAGAGACCCAGTACTTC.

This chain joins TRBV28 and TRBJ2-1; D possibly matches TRBD1 or TRBD2 (5 bases each). CDR1 is MDHEN, CDR2 SYDVKM, per germline. CDR3 length: 14 amino acids. Trimming cost V 2 bases and J 2 bases, with 7 bases left between them. For the CDR3, the DNA is TGTGCCAGCAGTTTAACGGGGCCCTACAATGAGCAGTTCTTC. Residues: CASSLTGPYNEQFF. Complete variable domain (other parts from reference TRBV28 and TRBJ2-1): DVKVTQSSRYLVKRTGEKVFLECVQDMDHENMFWYRQDPGLGLRLIYFSYDVKMKEKGDIPEGYSVSREKKERFSLILESASTNQTSMYLCASSLTGPYNEQFFGPGTRLTVL.

CDR3 DNA sequence: TGTGCCAGTTCGGGACCGCCTTCTGGAAACACCATATATTTT. It yields the protein CASSGPPSGNTIYF. The chain couples TRBV19 to TRBJ1-3, with D possibly TRBD1 on 5 matching bases. The CDR3 length is 14 residues. Per germline, CDR1 LNHDA and CDR2 SQIVND (reference sequence). The V end was cut by 8 bases, the J end by 1 base, with 12 bases between.

The rearrangement links TRBV20-1 to TRBJ2-7; 8 bases are a match to TRBD2. CDR3 size: 15 residues. Trimming removed 0 bases from V and 2 bases from J; junction bases left unmatched: 6. Per the germline V gene, CDR1 is DFQATT and CDR2 is SNEGSKA (reference sequence). This chain's CDR3 is CSARDKAGAPYEQYV. The CDR3 nucleotides read TGCAGTGCTAGAGATAAAGCGGGGGCTCCCTACGAGCAGTACGTC.

This clonotype was seen only a few times. This chain links TRBV25-1 with TRBJ2-3; D is uncertain. Looked up from germline, CDR1 is MGHDK and CDR2 is SYGVNS. The CDR3 consists of 14 residues. V was pared by 6 bases and J by 6 bases, with 16 bases between. CDR3 in amino acids: CASSNLVMGDTQYF. CDR3 nucleotides: TGTGCCAGCAGCAACCTAGTTATGGGCGATACGCAGTATTTT.

The rearrangement joins TRBV27 to TRBJ1-6; D is possibly TRBD1 (5 bases). With 2 bases removed from V and 4 bases from J, the gap between germline ends came to 18 bases. The CDR3 runs 18 residues. CDR1 is MNHEY and CDR2 is SMNVEV in the germline V gene (reference sequence). As DNA, the CDR3 is TGTGCCAGCAGTTTACGGGGACGGCCCACCGCGTATAATTCACCCCTCCACTTT. Protein product: CASSLRGRPTAYNSPLHF.

The CDR3 region has the DNA TGCAGTGCTAAAGGGGGGAGCAATCAGCCCCAGCATTTT. The encoded protein is CSAKGGSNQPQHF. The chain joins TRBV20-1 to TRBJ1-5; tentatively, D is TRBD1 (6 bases). Trimming took off 4 bases at V and 1 base at J, with 8 bases between the two ends. Looked up from germline, CDR1 is DFQATT and CDR2 is SNEGSKA (reference sequence). This CDR3 contains 13 residues.

This clonotype showed up just a few times. The rearrangement links TRBV5-1 to TRBJ2-1; 10 nucleotides align to TRBD1. Germline V gene sequence: CDR1 SGHRS, CDR2 YFSETQ. The CDR3 consists of 16 residues. Trimming cost V 4 bases and J 4 bases; bases outside gene matches: 8. The CDR3 DNA follows: TGCGCCAGCAGCCCTACGACAGGGGGCGGATACAATGAGCAGTTCTTC. Its protein product is CASSPTTGGGYNEQFF. The full variable domain, rest sourced from reference TRBV5-1 and TRBJ2-1, is KAGVTQTPRYLIKTRGQQVTLSCSPISGHRSVSWYQQTPGQGLQFLFEYFSETQRNKGNFPGRFSGRQFSNSRSEMNVSTLELGDSALYLCASSPTTGGGYNEQFFGPGTRLTVL.

This clonotype was seen a few times. The chain has TRBV5-1 and TRBJ2-5; the match to TRBD2 covers 14 bases. Trimming at V came to 4 bases and at J to 2 bases, leaving 13 bases not matched to a gene. This CDR3 spans 19 amino acids. Germline V CDR1 and CDR2: SGHRS, YFSETQ. The CDR3 region is CASSVARPGLAGDQETQYF. CDR3 DNA sequence: TGCGCCAGCAGCGTGGCACGACCGGGACTAGCGGGGGATCAAGAGACCCAGTACTTC.

This chain connects TRBV11-2 to TRBJ2-1, with 11 bases aligning to TRBD1. Germline loops: CDR1 SGHAT, CDR2 FQNNGV. V lost 5 bases, J lost 10 bases, and 13 bases stayed unmatched. The CDR3 contains 16 residues. The CDR3 loop reads CASSRGQGAASGEQFF. The DNA of the CDR3 is TGTGCCAGCAGCAGAGGACAGGGGGCCGCCTCGGGGGAGCAGTTCTTC. Combining the CDR3 with reference TRBV11-2 and TRBJ2-1 gives the whole variable domain EAGVAQSPRYKIIEKRQSVAFWCNPISGHATLYWYQQILGQGPKLLIQFQNNGVVDDSQLPKDRFSAERLKGVDSTLKIQPAKLEDSAVYLCASSRGQGAASGEQFFGPGTRLTVL.

The V gene is TRBV9, the J gene TRBJ2-7; D gene ambiguous. Trimming pared 0 bases from V and 2 bases from J, leaving 9 bases between. The CDR3 has 14 residues. Germline lookup yields CDR1 SGDLS and CDR2 YYNGEE. The CDR3 here is CASSVAGETYEQYF. CDR3 nucleotides: TGTGCCAGCAGCGTAGCTGGGGAAACCTACGAGCAGTACTTC.

In its sample, this clonotype was seen a few times. This chain joins TRBV7-9 and TRBJ2-3; 7 nucleotides match TRBD2. CDR3 length: 16 residues. Germline values: CDR1 SEHNR, CDR2 FQNEAQ (reference sequence). Trimming took 5 bases from V and 4 from J; bases not matched to a gene: 12. In DNA form, the CDR3 reads TGTGCCAGCAGCCCCGTCCTACGGGGGGTATCAGATACGCAGTATTTT. Amino acid sequence: CASSPVLRGVSDTQYF.

The CDR3 sequence: CASSSQGLNEKLFF. CDR3 coding DNA: TGTGCCAGCAGCTCACAGGGTCTGAATGAAAAACTGTTTTTT. This chain connects TRBV7-6 to TRBJ1-4, with D perhaps matching TRBD1 (6 bases). From germline, CDR1 is SGHVS and CDR2 FNYEAQ. This CDR3 is built from 14 residues. V lost 4 bases and J 5 bases, leaving 11 bases between the germline ends.

The chain links TRBV7-9 to TRBJ2-7, with TRBD1 matching over 9 bases. The CDR3 has 14 amino acids. J was trimmed by 10 bases and V by 3 bases; bases with no gene match: 10. From germline, CDR1 is SEHNR and CDR2 FQNEAQ (reference sequence). Here the CDR3 DNA reads TGTGCCAGCAGCTTGCTCCCGACGACAGGGGGACAGTACTTC. Amino acids: CASSLLPTTGGQYF.

This clonotype was detected many times. The J gene is TRBJ2-1, the V gene TRBV12-3 or TRBV12-4; 11 bases are a match to TRBD2. The CDR3 has 14 residues. J gave up 10 bases and V 4 bases, and 6 bases lay outside the gene matches. The CDR3 bases are TGTGCCAGCAGTTCGACTAGCGGGACTTTCGAGCAGTTCTTC. Translation: CASSSTSGTFEQFF.

The chain is built from TRBV5-1 and TRBJ2-2; possible D gene TRBD2, 6 bases. Germline CDR1 and CDR2: SGHRS and YFSETQ. The CDR3 loop spans 12 amino acids. V lost 9 bases, J lost 4 bases, and 10 bases lay in between. The chain's CDR3 is CATGDSTGELFF. The CDR3 DNA follows: TGCGCCACCGGGGACTCCACCGGGGAGCTGTTTTTT.

J is TRBJ2-5 and V is TRBV5-1; D is perhaps TRBD1 or TRBD2 (10 bases each). The CDR3 contains 22 residues. V gave up 2 bases and J gave up 5 bases, with 37 bases separating them. Per the germline V gene, CDR1 is SGHRS and CDR2 is YFSETQ. CDR3 protein: CASSLLGTGTGDLAGVFETQYF. CDR3 bases: TGCGCCAGCAGCTTACTCGGGACCGGGACAGGGGATCTAGCGGGGGTTTTTGAGACCCAGTACTTC.

The J gene is TRBJ1-5, the V gene TRBV12-5; 9 bases fit TRBD1. Per the germline V gene, CDR1 is LGHNT and CDR2 is FRNRAP. The V and J ends lost 6 bases and 3 bases, in that order; junction bases with no gene match: 6. This CDR3 is built from 15 residues. This CDR3 reads CASGPGQGFNQPQHF. The CDR3 DNA reads TGTGCTAGTGGCCCGGGACAGGGCTTCAATCAGCCCCAGCATTTT. Based on the CDR3 plus reference TRBV12-5 and TRBJ1-5, the full variable domain is DARVTQTPRHKVTEMGQEVTMRCQPILGHNTVFWYRQTMMQGLELLAYFRNRAPLDDSGMPKDRFSAEMPDATLATLKIQPSEPRDSAVYFCASGPGQGFNQPQHFGDGTRLSIL.

V gene TRBV3-1 combines with J gene TRBJ1-1; weak D call: TRBD1 (5 bases). V lost 3 bases and J 5 bases, leaving 16 bases between the germline ends. CDR1 LGHDT and CDR2 YNNKEL come from the germline V gene (reference sequence). CDR3 length: 15 amino acids. CDR3 in amino acids: CASSQGPTRGTEAFF. The CDR3 DNA reads as TGTGCCAGCAGCCAGGGACCCACCCGAGGAACTGAAGCTTTCTTT.

The rearrangement joins TRBV20-1 to TRBJ2-5, with D possibly being TRBD1 (5 bases). The ends were cut back, 2 bases at V and 5 bases at J, with 9 bases in the middle. Per the germline V gene, CDR1 is DFQATT and CDR2 is SNEGSKA (reference sequence). CDR3 size: 12 residues. The CDR3 here is CSARRGTETQYF. CDR3 nucleotide sequence: TGCAGTGCTAGAAGGGGCACGGAGACCCAGTACTTC.

V is TRBV11-2 and J is TRBJ2-1, with 7 bases aligning to TRBD1. V lost 5 bases to trimming and J lost 8 bases; unmatched junction nucleotides: 12. CDR3 length: 15 amino acids. The germline gives CDR1 SGHAT, CDR2 FQNNGV. CDR3 sequence (DNA): TGTGCCAGCAGCCCTTTCCCGACAGGGATCGATGAGCAGTTCTTC. Amino acids: CASSPFPTGIDEQFF.

This clonotype was picked up many times. The V gene is TRBV7-9, the J gene TRBJ2-3; D is uncertain. Germline V gives CDR1 SEHNR, CDR2 FQNEAQ (reference sequence). The CDR3 covers 15 residues. Between the trimmed V and J ends, which lost 1 base and 4 bases, there was a span of 12 bases. The CDR3 region has the DNA TGTGCCAGCAGCTTAGTAGTTATTGGCCCAGATACGCAGTATTTT. Protein: CASSLVVIGPDTQYF.

This clonotype has more than one count but fewer than ten. CDR3 coding DNA: TGTGCCAGCAGCCCCCGGATGGGGGCTCTGAACACTGAAGCTTTCTTT. Residues: CASSPRMGALNTEAFF. The genes are TRBV7-8 and TRBJ1-1, with D possibly being TRBD1 (6 bases). V lost 5 bases, J lost 0 bases, and 16 bases lay in between. Germline CDR1 and CDR2: SGHVS and FQNEAQ. The CDR3 length is 16 residues.